These T cell receptor beta chains were read from a single sample in a study of control samples from healthy donors and cancer patients. Assay used: immunoSEQ multiplex PCR; TCRdb lists only in-frame clones, some missing. The sample contains around 94,000 clones, 70% to 90% of which appear only once. Material: blood. These receptors all come from a woman in her forties or fifties in good health. The CDR3 runs from the conserved cysteine through the conserved F or W. The order of the fields is J gene, clone size, D gene, V gene, CDR3 DNA, CDR3 protein. The D gene is left open where the match is weak. Clone size is not always given. Where it is, it says once, few, many or a class for expanded clones.

J gene: TRBJ2-2; clone size: .; D gene: TRBD2; V gene: TRBV4-1; CDR3 DNA: TGCGCCAGCAGCCAAGAAGTATCTAGCGGGACGCAGAACACCGGGGAGCTGTTTTTT; CDR3 protein: CASSQEVSSGTQNTGELFF
J gene: TRBJ1-6; clone size: .; D gene: TRBD1; V gene: TRBV6-2/TRBV6-3; CDR3 DNA: TGTGCCAGCAGTTACTCTCCTACAGGGGGCCGACCCCTCCACTTT; CDR3 protein: CASSYSPTGGRPLHF
J gene: TRBJ2-3; clone size: .; D gene: .; V gene: TRBV20-1; CDR3 DNA: TGCAGTGCTAGTCCGGGGGCCGGGAAGTCGCAGTATTTT; CDR3 protein: CSASPGAGKSQYF
J gene: TRBJ1-6; clone size: few; D gene: .; V gene: TRBV6-4; CDR3 DNA: TGTGCCAGCAGTGACTCGACACAGGGTTCACCCCTCCACTTT; CDR3 protein: CASSDSTQGSPLHF
J gene: TRBJ2-6; clone size: .; D gene: .; V gene: TRBV6-9; CDR3 DNA: TGTGCCAGCAGTTCCTTATCTGGGGCCAACGTCCTGACTTTC; CDR3 protein: CASSSLSGANVLTF
J gene: TRBJ1-6; clone size: .; D gene: .; V gene: TRBV7-9; CDR3 DNA: TGTGCCAGCAGCTTAGGGGCCCGCGGGGTTCGCTCCTATAATTCACCCCTCCACTTT; CDR3 protein: CASSLGARGVRSYNSPLHF
J gene: TRBJ1-1; clone size: .; D gene: .; V gene: TRBV5-1; CDR3 DNA: TGCGCCAGCAGCACCAACCCGGGTTTTAGCACTGAAGCTTTCTTT; CDR3 protein: CASSTNPGFSTEAFF
J gene: TRBJ2-1; clone size: .; D gene: .; V gene: TRBV5-5; CDR3 DNA: TGTGCCAGCAGCTTGGTTGAAGAGCAGTTCTTC; CDR3 protein: CASSLVEEQFF
J gene: TRBJ2-3; clone size: .; D gene: TRBD2; V gene: TRBV19; CDR3 DNA: TGTGCCAGTACCTCCCGTTCCCAACTAGCGGGAAAGATGGGGCAGTATTTT; CDR3 protein: CASTSRSQLAGKMGQYF
J gene: TRBJ2-5; clone size: .; D gene: TRBD2; V gene: TRBV6-5; CDR3 DNA: TGTGCCAGCAGTTTAGCGGGTTTCCAAGAGACCCAGTACTTC; CDR3 protein: CASSLAGFQETQYF
J gene: TRBJ1-4; clone size: once; D gene: .; V gene: TRBV6-6; CDR3 DNA: TGTGCCAGCAGATCGTTGGGGATCTTCCGTGAAAAACTGTTTTTT; CDR3 protein: CASRSLGIFREKLFF
J gene: TRBJ2-6; clone size: .; D gene: .; V gene: TRBV27; CDR3 DNA: TGTGCCAGCAAACTAGGCCGAGGGCAGGGGAATGGGGCCAACGTCCTGACTTTC; CDR3 protein: CASKLGRGQGNGANVLTF
J gene: TRBJ2-3; clone size: .; D gene: TRBD1; V gene: TRBV7-9; CDR3 DNA: TGTGCCAGCAGCCGACAGGGGGCGGTCACAGATACGCAGTATTTT; CDR3 protein: CASSRQGAVTDTQYF
J gene: TRBJ1-3; clone size: .; D gene: TRBD1; V gene: TRBV2; CDR3 DNA: TGTGCCAGCCGGATGGGGACAGGGCGTAATGCTGGAAACACCATATATTTT; CDR3 protein: CASRMGTGRNAGNTIYF
J gene: TRBJ1-2; clone size: .; D gene: .; V gene: TRBV7-9; CDR3 DNA: TGTGCCAGCAGTTCCCGCAATTTCGGGTCCATTGGCTACACCTTC; CDR3 protein: CASSSRNFGSIGYTF
J gene: TRBJ2-2; clone size: .; D gene: .; V gene: TRBV10-3; CDR3 DNA: TGTGCCATCAGTGTCGTAGCGGTCGCGAACACCGGGGAGCTGTTTTTT; CDR3 protein: CAISVVAVANTGELFF
J gene: TRBJ2-3; clone size: .; D gene: TRBD2; V gene: TRBV5-1; CDR3 DNA: TGCGCCAGCAGCCAAACTAGCGCCCAAGCGGTAGATACGCAGTATTTT; CDR3 protein: CASSQTSAQAVDTQYF
J gene: TRBJ1-2; clone size: .; D gene: .; V gene: TRBV6-5; CDR3 DNA: TGTGCCAGCATTGGGACATATGTCTATGGCTACACCTTC; CDR3 protein: CASIGTYVYGYTF
J gene: TRBJ2-6; clone size: .; D gene: .; V gene: TRBV28; CDR3 DNA: TGTGCCAGCATTAATGGAGGGTCAGGGGCCAACGTCCTGACTTTC; CDR3 protein: CASINGGSGANVLTF
J gene: TRBJ2-3; clone size: once; D gene: .; V gene: TRBV18; CDR3 DNA: TGTGCCAGCTCACCGGGGGTTGGCACAGATACGCAGTATTTT; CDR3 protein: CASSPGVGTDTQYF
J gene: TRBJ1-5; clone size: .; D gene: .; V gene: TRBV7-2; CDR3 DNA: TGTGCCAGCGGGGCGAGGGGGGGGAATCAGCCCCAGCATTTT; CDR3 protein: CASGARGGNQPQHF
J gene: TRBJ2-1; clone size: .; D gene: .; V gene: TRBV28; CDR3 DNA: TGTACCAGCAGTTTAACGGGACCAAGATCGTCGGAGTTCTTC; CDR3 protein: CTSSLTGPRSSEFF
J gene: TRBJ1-2; clone size: .; D gene: .; V gene: TRBV11-3; CDR3 DNA: TGTGCCAGCAGCTTAGTATCTAGCAGGGGAGGAAGCAACTATGGCTACACCTTC; CDR3 protein: CASSLVSSRGGSNYGYTF
J gene: TRBJ1-1; clone size: .; D gene: .; V gene: TRBV6-5; CDR3 DNA: TGTGCCAGCAGTTACTCGAACAGGATGAACACTGAAGCTTTCTTT; CDR3 protein: CASSYSNRMNTEAFF
J gene: TRBJ2-5; clone size: .; D gene: TRBD1; V gene: TRBV5-8; CDR3 DNA: TGTGCCAGCAGCTTGGGGAAGACAGGGGGTGTCGAAGAGACCCAGTACTTC; CDR3 protein: CASSLGKTGGVEETQYF
J gene: TRBJ1-5; clone size: .; D gene: TRBD1; V gene: TRBV6-1; CDR3 DNA: TGTGCCAGCAGTGATTCATCAGGGGGCGCCGGCAATCAGCCCCAGCATTTT; CDR3 protein: CASSDSSGGAGNQPQHF
J gene: TRBJ1-5; clone size: once; D gene: .; V gene: TRBV28; CDR3 DNA: TGTGCCAGCAGTTCCACAGGGACCTGGCAGCCCCAGCATTTT; CDR3 protein: CASSSTGTWQPQHF
J gene: TRBJ1-2; clone size: .; D gene: TRBD1; V gene: TRBV19; CDR3 DNA: TGTGCCAGTAGTAATTATGGGCCTGGGGACAGTTTTAACTATGGCTACACCTTC; CDR3 protein: CASSNYGPGDSFNYGYTF